This T cell receptor (beta chain) was found in a study of CDR3 diversity in severe acne. This clonotype occurred a few times. CDR3 length: 16 residues. Germline CDR1 SQVTM, CDR2 ANQGSEA. Trimming took 6 bases from V and 2 from J, leaving 23 bases between them. Each CDR3 protein gets one entry after TCRdb re-called the PCR reads with MiXCR. Of over 100,000 distinct CDR3 sequences in the sample, approximately 47% are singletons; the top ten hold 9.5% to 15%. Sequencing was performed on blood. This TCR came from a male donor with acne. The chain employs TRBV29-1 and TRBJ2-7, with D possibly matching TRBD1 (6 bases). This CDR3 reads CSVLSLQGQTTYEQYF. CDR3 bases: TGCAGCGTGCTATCCCTACAGGGCCAAACAACCTACGAGCAGTACTTC.